This T cell receptor beta chain was sequenced in a study of T cell responses to AZD1222 COVID-19 vaccine. On this clone itself: Its specificity is unknown.

General study findings and limits: White British people made up most donors, females outnumbered males, and clonal diversity was possibly underestimated. Repertoires were obtained solely post-peak T cell response.

Sequencing used immunoSEQ multiplex PCR; TCRdb keeps in-frame clones, though not all of them. The repertoire holds fewer than 70,000 clones, 75% to 90% seen once, with roughly 6.1% in the top ten. Sequenced material: peripheral blood, taken 28 days after the second AZD1222 dose. The clonotype was recovered from an adult who received the AZD1222 COVID-19 vaccine.

CDR3: CAGSNTGASNQPQHF. In DNA form, the CDR3 reads TGTGCCGGAAGTAATACAGGGGCTAGCAATCAGCCCCAGCATTTT. The chain carries TRBV28 and TRBJ1-5; 7 nucleotides align to TRBD1. Per the germline V gene, CDR1 is MDHEN and CDR2 is SYDVKM. The CDR3 extends over 15 amino acids. Trimming cost V 11 bases and J 0 bases; bases outside gene matches: 10.